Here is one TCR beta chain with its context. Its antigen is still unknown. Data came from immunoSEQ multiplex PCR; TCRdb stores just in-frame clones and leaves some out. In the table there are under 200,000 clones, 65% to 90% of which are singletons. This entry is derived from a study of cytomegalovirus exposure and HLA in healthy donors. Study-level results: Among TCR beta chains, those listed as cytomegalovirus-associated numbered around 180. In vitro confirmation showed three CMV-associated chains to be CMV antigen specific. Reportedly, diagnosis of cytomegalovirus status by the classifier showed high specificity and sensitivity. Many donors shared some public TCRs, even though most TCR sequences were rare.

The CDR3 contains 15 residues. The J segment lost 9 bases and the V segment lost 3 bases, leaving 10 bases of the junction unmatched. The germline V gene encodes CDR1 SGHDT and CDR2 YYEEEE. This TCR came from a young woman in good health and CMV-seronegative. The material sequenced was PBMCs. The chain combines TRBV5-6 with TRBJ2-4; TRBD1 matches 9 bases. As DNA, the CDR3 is TGTGCCAGCAGCTCACAGGGGGCTGGGTGGATCATTCAGTACTTC. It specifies CASSSQGAGWIIQYF.